This TCR beta chain was captured in a study of metastatic and nonmetastatic thyroid tumors. Among the patients, none had received any treatment before thyroid surgery. The germline V gene encodes CDR1 SGHRS and CDR2 YFSETQ. This CDR3 comprises 15 residues. Notes on this clone: Compared with germline, one end of the junction differs, possibly owing to a read error.

Via MiXCR, TCRdb re-called the PCR reads. The data contain roughly 7,300 clones, roughly 33% of them seen just once; the ten biggest clones take up more than 8.5%. This TCR was recovered from a female donor with papillary thyroid cancer or a benign thyroid nodule (not recorded which). Some clones in this sample may be carry-over from other donors' samples. The chain carries TRBV5-1 and TRBJ2-3; the D gene is possibly TRBD2 (5 bases). Source material: tumor tissue. CDR3 in DNA: TGCTCCAGCAGCTTGGAAGCGGCAGTGTCAGATACGCAGTATTTT. Its protein product is CSSSLEAAVSDTQYF.